This passage covers 28 T cell receptor beta chains from one sample sequenced in a study of a mutant IDH1 vaccine in newly diagnosed glioma. These receptors' targets are unknown. The time point is: week 35, safety follow-up. Each vaccine dose was 300 ug of mutant IDH1 20-mer peptide, with topical imiquimod. Assay used: immunoSEQ multiplex PCR; TCRdb lists only in-frame clones, some missing. The table lists around 69,000 clones, around 90% of them singletons. The sample in question was PBMCs, obtained from a glioma patient whose treatment included an IDH1 peptide vaccine. The receptors shown here come from a man aged 30 to 39 with glioma.

V usage is TRBV15 and J usage is TRBJ2-4; D perhaps matches TRBD1 (5 bases). V lost 5 bases, J lost 5 bases, and 13 bases lay in between. The CDR3 loop spans 14 amino acids. CDR1 is LNHNV, CDR2 YYDKDF, per germline (reference sequence). The CDR3 DNA is TGTGCCACCAGCTCCTTTCAGGGCCAAAACATTCAGTACTTC. Encoded protein: CATSSFQGQNIQYF.

The chain has TRBV5-6 and TRBJ2-7; 9 bases align to TRBD1. The CDR3 covers 15 residues. With V trimmed by 4 bases and J by 6 bases, 11 bases remained unmatched. Germline CDR1 reads SGHDT; CDR2 reads YYEEEE. The CDR3 region is CASSPTTGGRAEQYF. DNA of the CDR3: TGTGCCAGCAGCCCCACGACAGGGGGGAGGGCCGAGCAGTACTTC.

The chain links TRBV11-3 to TRBJ1-1; D is uncertain. V lost 0 bases to trimming and J lost 3 bases, with 5 bases between them. In germline, CDR1 is SGHNT, CDR2 YENEEA. The CDR3 consists of 13 residues. CDR3 bases: TGTGCCAGCAGCTTAGATGGGGACACTGAAGCTTTCTTT. Translated: CASSLDGDTEAFF.

The chain combines TRBV19 with TRBJ1-1; D is possibly TRBD1 (6 bases). Germline CDR1 and CDR2: LNHDA and SQIVND (reference sequence). The CDR3 is 16 residues long. With 8 bases removed from V and 0 bases from J, the gap between germline ends came to 19 bases. This CDR3 is CASHFGGGTLNTEAFF. The CDR3 DNA follows: TGTGCCAGTCATTTCGGGGGGGGCACACTGAACACTGAAGCTTTCTTT.

The chain is built from TRBV9 and TRBJ1-1, with D possibly being TRBD1 (5 bases). This CDR3 is 15 amino acids long. Per the germline V gene, CDR1 is SGDLS and CDR2 is YYNGEE. The germline V and J ends were trimmed by 4 bases and 4 bases, with 17 bases remaining between them. CDR3 in DNA: TGTGCCAGCAGCCGAGCGGGGGGTTCTGTCACTGAAGCTTTCTTT. It specifies CASSRAGGSVTEAFF.

This clone was counted a single time. The chain has TRBV4-1 and TRBJ1-2; 7 nucleotides align to TRBD1. CDR3 length: 16 residues. The germline V gene has CDR1 MGHRA and CDR2 YSYEKL. The V gene end was trimmed by 0 bases and the J gene end by 4 bases; junction bases not matched to a gene: 8. Here the CDR3 reads CASSQDLWDSTYGYTF. The CDR3 coding sequence is TGCGCCAGCAGCCAAGACCTTTGGGACAGCACCTATGGCTACACCTTC.

The V call is TRBV6-5, the J call TRBJ1-2, with 7 bases that match TRBD1. CDR3 length: 13 amino acids. Germline CDR1 reads MNHEY; CDR2 reads SVGAGI. Unmatched junction bases numbered 7, after V lost 4 bases and J lost 8 bases. Here the CDR3 DNA reads TGTGCCAGCAGTTTACACAGGGGAAGCGGCTACACCTTC. Translated: CASSLHRGSGYTF.

This clone came up once. The chain employs TRBV19 and TRBJ2-3; TRBD2 matches at 10 bases. V gave up 6 bases and J gave up 3 bases; unmatched junction bases: 15. Germline V gives CDR1 LNHDA, CDR2 SQIVND (reference sequence). The length of the CDR3 is 18 residues. CDR3: CASRKLAGIAPGTDTQYF. In DNA form, the CDR3 reads TGTGCCAGTAGGAAACTAGCGGGAATTGCTCCTGGTACAGATACGCAGTATTTT.

The chain has TRBV20-1 and TRBJ1-2; D perhaps matches TRBD1 (5 bases). The CDR3 length is 10 residues. The V gene's germline CDR1 is DFQATT and CDR2 SNEGSKA (reference sequence). The CDR3 loop is CSSDSYGYTF. CDR3 DNA sequence: TGCAGCTCAGACAGCTATGGCTACACCTTC.

The chain couples TRBV5-1 to TRBJ2-1; no firm D call. The germline CDR1 and CDR2 sequences are SGHRS and YFSETQ. Trimming removed 6 bases from V and 3 bases from J, with 10 bases in between. The CDR3 is 13 residues long. The CDR3 DNA is TGCGCCAGCACCGCAGGTAACTACAATGAGCAGTTCTTC. It codes for CASTAGNYNEQFF.

The V and J genes are TRBV7-2 and TRBJ1-1, with D possibly TRBD1 on 5 matching bases. There are 14 residues in the CDR3. Germline V lookup: CDR1 SGHTA, CDR2 FQGNSA. V was shortened by 3 bases and J by 1 base, with 9 bases between the two germline ends. CDR3 coding DNA: TGTGCCAGCAGCTTGCGGGACGGGAACACTGAAGCTTTCTTT. It translates to CASSLRDGNTEAFF.

The chain carries TRBV7-8 and TRBJ2-3; 7 positions match TRBD2. The CDR3 runs 15 residues. Trimming took 2 bases from V and 2 from J; bases not matched to a gene: 4. Germline loops: CDR1 SGHVS, CDR2 FQNEAQ. CDR3 in amino acids: CASSLNLADTDTQYF. CDR3 DNA sequence: TGTGCCAGCAGCTTAAATCTAGCGGACACAGATACGCAGTATTTT.

The chain links TRBV5-4 to TRBJ2-5; possibly TRBD1 for D (6 bases). This CDR3 contains 14 residues. Trimming shortened V by 6 bases and J by 2 bases, and 14 bases separated the two germline ends. In germline, CDR1 is SGHNT, CDR2 YYREEE (reference sequence). CDR3 loop: CASTTGQGQETQYF. DNA for the CDR3: TGTGCCAGCACTACCGGCCAGGGGCAAGAGACCCAGTACTTC. The variable domain in full, with the rest retrieved from reference TRBV5-4 and TRBJ2-5, is ETGVTQSPTHLIKTRGQQVTLRCSSQSGHNTVSWYQQALGQGPQFIFQYYREEENGRGNFPPRFSGLQFPNYSSELNVNALELDDSALYLCASTTGQGQETQYFGPGTRLLVL.

The V gene is TRBV28, the J gene TRBJ1-2; 12 bases are a match to TRBD1. The CDR3 extends over 15 amino acids. The V gene's germline CDR1 is MDHEN and CDR2 SYDVKM. The trim removed 5 bases at V and 7 bases at J, leaving 8 bases unmatched. CDR3 sequence reads: CASSTPGQGAGGYTF. CDR3 bases: TGTGCCAGCAGTACCCCGGGACAGGGGGCAGGTGGCTACACCTTC.

This sequence joins TRBV7-8 and TRBJ1-2; D is unclear. CDR3 length: 14 residues. Trimming removed 3 bases at V and 7 bases at J, with 15 bases between. Germline V gives CDR1 SGHVS, CDR2 FQNEAQ. The CDR3 protein is CASSLRVGRSGYTF. The DNA for the CDR3 is TGTGCCAGCAGCTTGAGGGTCGGCCGATCTGGCTACACCTTC.

As DNA, the CDR3 is TGTGCCAGCAGTTTCTCGGGACAGTCATACAATGAGCAGTTCTTC. It encodes CASSFSGQSYNEQFF. The V and J genes are TRBV27 and TRBJ2-1; 7 bases agree with TRBD1. With 3 bases clipped from V and 4 bases from J, the junction kept 6 bases outside the gene matches. Germline CDR1 MNHEY, CDR2 SMNVEV (reference sequence). The CDR3 length is 15 residues.

This chain joins TRBV7-3 and TRBJ1-2; D gene uncertain. The CDR3 is made up of 13 amino acids. V gave up 2 bases and J gave up 6 bases, with 10 bases separating them. Germline V gene lookup returns CDR1 SGHTA and CDR2 FQGTGA. CDR3 region: CASSLGQDNGYTF. CDR3 bases: TGTGCCAGCAGCTTAGGGCAAGATAATGGCTACACCTTC.

The chain uses TRBV27 and TRBJ2-7; D uncertain. The CDR3 consists of 14 residues. Germline V CDR1 and CDR2: MNHEY, SMNVEV (reference sequence). The ends were cut back, 5 bases at V and 6 bases at J, with 17 bases in the middle. The CDR3 spells CASSPSTARGEQYF. The CDR3 nucleotides are TGTGCCAGCAGTCCTTCCACCGCTCGAGGCGAGCAGTACTTC.

V usage is TRBV6-5 and J usage is TRBJ1-6, with TRBD1 identical over 7 bases. The germline V gene has CDR1 MNHEY and CDR2 SVGAGI. The junction had 8 bases not matched to a gene; V was cut back by 6 bases and J by 9 bases. This CDR3 is built from 14 residues. The CDR3 DNA follows: TGTGCCAGCAGCCCAACAGGGGTGGGTTCACCCCTCCACTTT. Protein: CASSPTGVGSPLHF.

This sequence joins TRBV18 and TRBJ1-3, with D hard to call. The V gene's germline CDR1 is KGHSH and CDR2 LQKENI. Trimming removed 3 bases at V and 1 base at J, with 7 bases between. This CDR3 has 14 amino acids. CDR3 residues: CASSPGFSGNTIYF. DNA for the CDR3: TGTGCCAGCTCACCGGGGTTTTCTGGAAACACCATATATTTT.

The chain employs TRBV18 and TRBJ1-5; D remains unclear. The CDR3 runs to 14 residues. V was clipped by 3 bases and J by 5 bases, with 11 bases between them. Looked up from germline, CDR1 is KGHSH and CDR2 is LQKENI. CDR3 nucleotide sequence: TGTGCCAGCTCACCGGGAGGGAAGGATCAGCCCCAGCATTTT. Protein product: CASSPGGKDQPQHF.

This clone is a singleton in its sample. This chain uses TRBV27 with TRBJ2-3; D call uncertain. The CDR3 extends over 15 amino acids. CDR1 MNHEY and CDR2 SMNVEV come from the germline V gene (reference sequence). V lost 7 bases and J 0 bases, leaving 14 bases between the germline ends. The CDR3 DNA reads as TGTGCCAGCACCCGAGTGGGAACTAGCACAGATACGCAGTATTTT. Protein sequence: CASTRVGTSTDTQYF.

This chain joins TRBV25-1 and TRBJ2-7; the D gene is possibly TRBD1 (6 bases). CDR3 size: 14 residues. Deletions cut 5 bases from V and 5 bases from J, with 16 bases between. Germline CDR1 MGHDK, CDR2 SYGVNS. The CDR3 DNA sequence: TGTGCCAGCAGTAGCCTTAGGGGGACCCACGAGCAGTACTTC. It specifies CASSSLRGTHEQYF.

V gene TRBV28 combines with J gene TRBJ1-1; TRBD1 matches 12 bases. Germline-derived CDR1 and CDR2 are MDHEN and SYDVKM. There are 15 residues in the CDR3. The V and J ends lost 8 bases and 1 base, in that order; junction bases with no gene match: 5. The CDR3 region has the DNA TGTGCCAGCGTAGGGACAGGGGGCGCGAACACTGAAGCTTTCTTT. It yields the protein CASVGTGGANTEAFF.

In this sample, this clone turned up once. The chain is built from TRBV13 and TRBJ2-3, with 7 bases fitting TRBD2. The CDR3 loop spans 16 amino acids. V dropped 0 bases and J dropped 4; count of bases not matched to a gene: 7. Germline V gene data show CDR1 as PRHDT and CDR2 as FYEKMQ (reference sequence). The CDR3 region is CASSLGLRGGSDTQYF. As DNA, the CDR3 is TGTGCCAGCAGCTTAGGCCTGCGCGGGGGTTCAGATACGCAGTATTTT.

The chain links TRBV10-2 to TRBJ2-2; D is undetermined. Trimming pared 7 bases from V and 3 bases from J, leaving 12 bases between. The V gene's germline CDR1 is WSHSY and CDR2 SAAADI. The CDR3 has 14 residues. CDR3 nucleotide sequence: TGCGCCAGCATAGGTCGCGGCTACACCGGGGAGCTGTTTTTT. It is translated as CASIGRGYTGELFF.

This sequence joins TRBV5-1 and TRBJ1-3; unclear D gene. The length of the CDR3 is 13 residues. Per the germline V gene, CDR1 is SGHRS and CDR2 is YFSETQ. V lost 0 bases and J 3 bases, leaving 4 bases between the germline ends. The CDR3 region has the DNA TGCGCCAGCAGCTTGGATGGTGGAAACACCATATATTTT. Translating gives CASSLDGGNTIYF.

The chain combines TRBV7-9 with TRBJ2-3; 8 bases line up with TRBD1. There are 14 residues in the CDR3. Per germline, CDR1 SEHNR and CDR2 FQNEAQ (reference sequence). The trim removed 3 bases at V and 6 bases at J, leaving 5 bases unmatched. CDR3 in DNA: TGTGCCAGCAGCTTTCAGGGGGCCCCGGATACGCAGTATTTT. It codes for CASSFQGAPDTQYF.